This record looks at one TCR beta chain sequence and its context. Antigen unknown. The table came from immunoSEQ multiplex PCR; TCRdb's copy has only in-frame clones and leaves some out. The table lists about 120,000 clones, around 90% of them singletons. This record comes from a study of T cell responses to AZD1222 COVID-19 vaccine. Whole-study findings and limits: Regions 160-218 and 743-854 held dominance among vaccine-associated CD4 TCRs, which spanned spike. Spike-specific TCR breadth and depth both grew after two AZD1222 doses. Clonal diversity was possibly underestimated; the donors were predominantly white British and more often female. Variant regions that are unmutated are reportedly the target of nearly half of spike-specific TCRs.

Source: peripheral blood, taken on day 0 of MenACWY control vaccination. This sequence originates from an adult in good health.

The CDR3 DNA sequence: TGCGCCAGCAGCTTGGCACGGGGTAGCGGATCCTCTGGGGCCAACGTCCTGACTTTC. Translating it yields CASSLARGSGSSGANVLTF. The chain recombines TRBV5-1 with TRBJ2-6; maybe TRBD2 (6 bases). Germline CDR1 is SGHRS and CDR2 is YFSETQ. This CDR3 is built from 19 residues. The V gene lost 0 bases and the J gene lost 0 bases, with 16 bases spanning the gap.